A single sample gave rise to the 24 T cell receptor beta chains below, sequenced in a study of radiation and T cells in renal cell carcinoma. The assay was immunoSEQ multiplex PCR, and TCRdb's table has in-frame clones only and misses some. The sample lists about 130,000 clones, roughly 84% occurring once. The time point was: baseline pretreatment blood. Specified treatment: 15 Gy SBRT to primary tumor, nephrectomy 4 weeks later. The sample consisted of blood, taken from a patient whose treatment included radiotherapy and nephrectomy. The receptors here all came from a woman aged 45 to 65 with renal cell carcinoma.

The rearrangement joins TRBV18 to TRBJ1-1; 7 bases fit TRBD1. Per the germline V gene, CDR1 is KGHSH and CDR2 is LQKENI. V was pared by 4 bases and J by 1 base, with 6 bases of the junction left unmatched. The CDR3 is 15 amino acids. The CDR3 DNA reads TGTGCCAGCTCACAACTCGACAGGGCGAACACTGAAGCTTTCTTT. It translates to CASSQLDRANTEAFF.

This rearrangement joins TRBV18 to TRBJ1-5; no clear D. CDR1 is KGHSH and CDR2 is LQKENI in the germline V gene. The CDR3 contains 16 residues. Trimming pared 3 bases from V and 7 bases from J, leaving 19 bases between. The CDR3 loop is CASSPVNRGVGQPQHF. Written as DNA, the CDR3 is TGTGCCAGCTCACCCGTAAATAGAGGAGTAGGCCAGCCCCAGCATTTT.

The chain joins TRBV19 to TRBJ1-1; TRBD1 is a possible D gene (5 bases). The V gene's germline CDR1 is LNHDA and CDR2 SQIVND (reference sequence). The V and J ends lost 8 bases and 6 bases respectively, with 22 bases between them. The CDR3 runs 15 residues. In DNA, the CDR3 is TGTGCCAGTGTGGGTGGGGGGACGCCTTCACCTGAAGCTTTCTTT. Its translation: CASVGGGTPSPEAFF.

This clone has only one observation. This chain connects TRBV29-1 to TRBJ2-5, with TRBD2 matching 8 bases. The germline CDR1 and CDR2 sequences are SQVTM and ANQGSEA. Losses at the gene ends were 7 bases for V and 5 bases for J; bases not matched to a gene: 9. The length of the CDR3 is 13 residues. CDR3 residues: CSGTGGAGETQYF. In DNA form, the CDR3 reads TGCAGCGGAACCGGGGGGGCAGGGGAGACCCAGTACTTC.

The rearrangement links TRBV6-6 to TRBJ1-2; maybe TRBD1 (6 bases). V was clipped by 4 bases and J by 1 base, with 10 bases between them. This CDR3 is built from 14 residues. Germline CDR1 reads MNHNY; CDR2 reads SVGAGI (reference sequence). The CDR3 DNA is TGTGCCAGCAGTTTGGGACAACTTAACTATGGCTACACCTTC. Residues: CASSLGQLNYGYTF.

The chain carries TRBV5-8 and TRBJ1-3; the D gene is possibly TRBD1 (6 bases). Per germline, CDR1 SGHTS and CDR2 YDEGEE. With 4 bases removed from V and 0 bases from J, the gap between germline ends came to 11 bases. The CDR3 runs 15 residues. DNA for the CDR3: TGTGCCAGCAGCATGGACAGTAGCTCTGGAAACACCATATATTTT. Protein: CASSMDSSSGNTIYF.

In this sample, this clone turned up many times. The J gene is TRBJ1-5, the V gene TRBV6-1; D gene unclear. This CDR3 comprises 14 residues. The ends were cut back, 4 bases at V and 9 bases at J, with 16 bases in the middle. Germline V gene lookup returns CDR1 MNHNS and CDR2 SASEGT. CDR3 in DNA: TGTGCCAGCAGTGCCGGTGGTCTTAAGCTGCCCCAGCATTTT. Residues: CASSAGGLKLPQHF.

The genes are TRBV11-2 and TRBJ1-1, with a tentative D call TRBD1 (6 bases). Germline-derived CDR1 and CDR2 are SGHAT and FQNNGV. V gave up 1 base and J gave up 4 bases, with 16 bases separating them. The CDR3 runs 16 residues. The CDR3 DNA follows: TGTGCCAGCAGCTTAGTGGCGGGGGGCGGAGGCACTGAAGCTTTCTTT. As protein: CASSLVAGGGGTEAFF.

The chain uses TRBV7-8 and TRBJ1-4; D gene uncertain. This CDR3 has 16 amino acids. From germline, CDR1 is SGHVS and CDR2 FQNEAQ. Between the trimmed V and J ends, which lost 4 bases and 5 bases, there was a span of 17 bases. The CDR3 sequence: CASSWRSAGGNEKLFF. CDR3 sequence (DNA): TGTGCCAGCAGCTGGAGGTCGGCCGGAGGGAATGAAAAACTGTTTTTT.

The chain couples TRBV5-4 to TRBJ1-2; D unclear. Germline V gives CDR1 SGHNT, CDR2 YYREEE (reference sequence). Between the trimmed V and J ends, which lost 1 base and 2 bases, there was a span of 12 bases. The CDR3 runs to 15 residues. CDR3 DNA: TGTGCCAGCAGCTTGAGACAAACACCGAACTATGGCTACACCTTC. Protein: CASSLRQTPNYGYTF.

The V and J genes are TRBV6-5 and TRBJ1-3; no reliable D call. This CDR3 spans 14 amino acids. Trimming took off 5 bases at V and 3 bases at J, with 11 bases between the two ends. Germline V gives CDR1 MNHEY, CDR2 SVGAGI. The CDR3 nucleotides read TGTGCCAGCAGTCCCATACCGTTTGGAAACACCATATATTTT. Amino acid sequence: CASSPIPFGNTIYF.

The CDR3 reads CASSPGRTTTPLQETQYF. Here the CDR3 DNA reads TGTGCCAGCAGTCCGGGCCGAACTACCACCCCACTCCAAGAGACCCAGTACTTC. This chain joins TRBV7-9 and TRBJ2-5; D unresolved. Trimming removed 6 bases from V and 1 base from J, with 24 bases in between. The CDR3 consists of 18 residues. Germline assignment: CDR1 SEHNR and CDR2 FQNEAQ (reference sequence).

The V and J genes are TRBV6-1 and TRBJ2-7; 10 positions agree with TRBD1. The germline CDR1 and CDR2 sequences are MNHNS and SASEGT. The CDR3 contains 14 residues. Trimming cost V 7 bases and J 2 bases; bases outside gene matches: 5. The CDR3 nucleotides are TGTGCCAGCACCGGGACAGGGGAGACCTACGAGCAGTACTTC. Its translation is CASTGTGETYEQYF.

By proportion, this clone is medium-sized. The CDR3 is CAWSVLSAGISYNEQFF. CDR3 nucleotide sequence: TGTGCCTGGAGTGTACTCTCAGCGGGGATCTCCTACAATGAGCAGTTCTTC. This sequence joins TRBV30 and TRBJ2-1; 7 bases are a match to TRBD2. Germline V gene sequence: CDR1 GTSNPN, CDR2 SVGIG (reference sequence). The CDR3 spans 17 residues. V gave up 0 bases and J gave up 0 bases; unmatched junction bases: 8.

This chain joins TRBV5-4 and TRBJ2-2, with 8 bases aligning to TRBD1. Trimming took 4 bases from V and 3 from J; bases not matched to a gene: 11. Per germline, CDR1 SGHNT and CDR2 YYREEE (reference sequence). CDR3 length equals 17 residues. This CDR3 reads CASSAPDRVTDTGELFF. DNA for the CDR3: TGTGCCAGCAGCGCACCGGACAGGGTAACGGACACCGGGGAGCTGTTTTTT. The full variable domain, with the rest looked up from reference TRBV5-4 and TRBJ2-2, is ETGVTQSPTHLIKTRGQQVTLRCSSQSGHNTVSWYQQALGQGPQFIFQYYREEENGRGNFPPRFSGLQFPNYSSELNVNALELDDSALYLCASSAPDRVTDTGELFFGEGSRLTVL.

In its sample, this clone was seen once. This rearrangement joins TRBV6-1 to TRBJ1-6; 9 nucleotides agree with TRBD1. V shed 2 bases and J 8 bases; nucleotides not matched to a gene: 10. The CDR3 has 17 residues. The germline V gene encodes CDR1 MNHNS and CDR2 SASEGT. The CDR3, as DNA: TGTGCCAGCAGTGAACTTCATTCCGGGACAGGGTATTCACCCCTCCACTTT. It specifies CASSELHSGTGYSPLHF.

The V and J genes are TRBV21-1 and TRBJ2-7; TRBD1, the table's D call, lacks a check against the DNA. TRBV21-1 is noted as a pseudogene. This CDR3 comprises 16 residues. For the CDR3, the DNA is TGTGCCAGCAGCAAAGTACTCGACAGGGTAGCCTACGAGCAGTACTTC. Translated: CASSKVLDRVAYEQYF.

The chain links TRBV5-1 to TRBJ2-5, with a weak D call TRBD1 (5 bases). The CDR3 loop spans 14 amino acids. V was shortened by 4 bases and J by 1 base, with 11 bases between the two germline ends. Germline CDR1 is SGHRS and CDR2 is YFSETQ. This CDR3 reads CASSQGQIQETQYF. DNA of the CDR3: TGCGCCAGCAGCCAAGGACAAATCCAAGAGACCCAGTACTTC.

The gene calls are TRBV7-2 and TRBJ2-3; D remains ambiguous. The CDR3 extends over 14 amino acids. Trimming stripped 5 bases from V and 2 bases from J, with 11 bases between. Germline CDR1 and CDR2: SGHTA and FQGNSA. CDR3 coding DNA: TGTGCCAGCAGCCCCCCTTTGAACACAGATACGCAGTATTTT. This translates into CASSPPLNTDTQYF.

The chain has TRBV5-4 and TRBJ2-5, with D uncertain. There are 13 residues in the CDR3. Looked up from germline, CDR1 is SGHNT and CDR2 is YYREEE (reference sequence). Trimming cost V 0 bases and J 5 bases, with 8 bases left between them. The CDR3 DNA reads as TGTGCCAGCAGCTTGGCATCTGTCGAGACCCAGTACTTC. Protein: CASSLASVETQYF.

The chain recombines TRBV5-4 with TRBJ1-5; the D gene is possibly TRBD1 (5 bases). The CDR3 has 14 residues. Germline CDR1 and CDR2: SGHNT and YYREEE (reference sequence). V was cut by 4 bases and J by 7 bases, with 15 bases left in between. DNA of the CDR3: TGTGCCAGCAGCCTAGGGACCGGGACCCAGCCCCAGCATTTT. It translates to CASSLGTGTQPQHF.

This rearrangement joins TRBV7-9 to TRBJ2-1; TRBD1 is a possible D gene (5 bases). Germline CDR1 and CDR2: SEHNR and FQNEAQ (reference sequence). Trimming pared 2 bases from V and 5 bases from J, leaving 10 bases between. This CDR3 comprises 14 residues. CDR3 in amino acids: CASSLTDTDNEQFF. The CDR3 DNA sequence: TGTGCCAGCAGCTTAACGGACACCGACAATGAGCAGTTCTTC.

The CDR3 nucleotides are TGTGCCAGCAGCCCGCCATCCCAGCGAAGCACAGATACGCAGTATTTT. Translated, it gives CASSPPSQRSTDTQYF. The genes are TRBV5-4 and TRBJ2-3; D remains ambiguous. The CDR3 covers 16 residues. Deletions cut 4 bases from V and 0 bases from J, with 15 bases between. Per germline, CDR1 SGHNT and CDR2 YYREEE (reference sequence). Drawing the rest from reference TRBV5-4 and TRBJ2-3, the complete variable domain is ETGVTQSPTHLIKTRGQQVTLRCSSQSGHNTVSWYQQALGQGPQFIFQYYREEENGRGNFPPRFSGLQFPNYSSELNVNALELDDSALYLCASSPPSQRSTDTQYFGPGTRLTVL.

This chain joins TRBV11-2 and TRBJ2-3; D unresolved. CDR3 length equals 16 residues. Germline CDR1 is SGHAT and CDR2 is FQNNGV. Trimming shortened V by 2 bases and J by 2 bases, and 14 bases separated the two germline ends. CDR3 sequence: CASSLHLTLYTDTQYF. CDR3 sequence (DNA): TGTGCCAGCAGCTTACACCTGACTTTATACACAGATACGCAGTATTTT.